The rows below give T cell receptor beta chains drawn from one sample of a study of CD8 T cells in ankylosing spondylitis. TCRdb reprocessed the 5' RACE reads with MiXCR, giving one entry per CDR3 protein. This sample has about 400,000 distinct CDR3 sequences; 20% occur once, and the top ten carry 10% to 15%. Source material: blood, either unsorted or a sorted T cell fraction (not recorded which). The receptors here all came from a male donor with ankylosing spondylitis or in good health (not recorded which). CDR3s include the opening cysteine and the closing phenylalanine or tryptophan. The D gene is left open where the match is weak. Not every row has a clone size; where given, it reads once, few, many or a size class.

len,v_gene,abundance,j_gene,d_gene,CDR3aa,CDR3nt
12,TRBV12-3/TRBV12-4,once,TRBJ2-5,.,CASSPSGPTQYF,TGTGCCAGCAGTCCATCGGGCCCGACCCAGTACTTC
16,TRBV7-9,.,TRBJ2-1,TRBD2,CASSFIAGGPYNEQFF,TGTGCCAGCAGCTTCATAGCGGGGGGTCCATACAATGAGCAGTTCTTC
16,TRBV30,.,TRBJ2-1,.,CAWSSHRQIYRGEQFF,TGTGCCTGGAGTTCACACCGACAGATCTACCGAGGTGAGCAGTTCTTC
14,TRBV29-1,few,TRBJ2-7,.,CSVEDRDKTYEQYF,TGCAGCGTTGAAGACCGGGACAAGACCTACGAGCAGTACTTC
13,TRBV7-9,.,TRBJ2-7,TRBD2,CASRGLGVEEQYF,TGTGCCAGCAGAGGACTAGGGGTGGAGGAGCAGTACTTC
16,TRBV5-1,few,TRBJ2-3,.,CASSWGWQASTDTQYF,TGCGCCAGCAGCTGGGGTTGGCAGGCGAGCACAGATACGCAGTATTTT
13,TRBV12-3/TRBV12-4,many,TRBJ2-2,.,CASSYGYTGELFF,TGTGCCAGCAGTTATGGATATACCGGGGAGCTGTTTTTT
13,TRBV7-9,few,TRBJ2-5,TRBD1,CASSRDRGETQYF,TGTGCCAGCAGCCGGGACAGGGGAGAGACCCAGTACTTC
17,TRBV7-8,.,TRBJ2-2,TRBD2,CASSLSAGGSVTGELFF,TGTGCCAGCAGCTTATCGGCGGGGGGATCAGTCACCGGGGAGCTGTTTTTT
15,TRBV7-9,few,TRBJ2-7,TRBD1,CASSTPDRGAYEQYF,TGTGCCAGCAGCACTCCCGACAGGGGCGCCTACGAGCAGTACTTC
16,TRBV29-1,.,TRBJ2-5,TRBD2,CSVYGAGGVLQETQYF,TGCAGCGTCTATGGCGCGGGGGGCGTCCTGCAAGAGACCCAGTACTTC
14,TRBV21-1,few,TRBJ1-2,.,CASSKPAAGRSYTF,TGTGCCAGCAGCAAACCGGCGGCGGGTAGAAGCTACACCTTC
15,TRBV5-1,many,TRBJ2-7,TRBD1,CASSRDREYRYEQYF,TGCGCCAGCAGCAGGGACAGGGAATATCGGTACGAGCAGTACTTC
14,TRBV12-3/TRBV12-4,many,TRBJ2-2,.,CASRHTLGTGELFF,TGTGCCAGCCGACATACTTTGGGGACCGGGGAGCTGTTTTTT
14,TRBV6-2/TRBV6-3,few,TRBJ1-2,.,CASSYPGSRYGYTF,TGTGCCAGCAGTTACCCAGGGTCGCGCTATGGCTACACCTTC
17,TRBV7-2,.,TRBJ2-3,TRBD2,CASSLGRGGRRADTQYF,TGTGCCAGCAGCTTAGGACGGGGGGGCCGGAGGGCAGATACGCAGTATTTT
16,TRBV5-6,few,TRBJ2-2,.,CASSPSGAANTGELFF,TGTGCCAGCAGCCCCTCGGGGGCGGCGAACACCGGGGAGCTGTTTTTT
15,TRBV29-1,few,TRBJ2-5,.,CSVAPGTRGEETQYF,TGCAGCGTTGCCCCCGGGACAAGGGGGGAAGAGACCCAGTACTTC
15,TRBV29-1,few,TRBJ2-3,.,CSVEEEGWGTDTQYF,TGCAGCGTTGAAGAGGAGGGTTGGGGTACAGATACGCAGTATTTT
14,TRBV6-5,.,TRBJ2-1,TRBD2,CASSSGGGAGEQFF,TGTGCCAGCAGTTCTGGCGGGGGGGCAGGTGAGCAGTTCTTC
17,TRBV3-1,.,TRBJ2-1,TRBD2,CASSQDFRLAVYNEQFF,TGTGCCAGCAGCCAAGATTTCCGTCTAGCGGTCTACAATGAGCAGTTCTTC
13,TRBV12-3/TRBV12-4,.,TRBJ2-1,.,CASSLASTHEQFF,TGTGCCAGCAGTTTAGCGTCGACCCATGAGCAGTTCTTC
13,TRBV5-6,few,TRBJ2-3,.,CASSAEGGDTQYF,TGTGCCAGCAGCGCTGAGGGGGGAGATACGCAGTATTTT
14,TRBV20-1,.,TRBJ2-5,.,CSARNVGARETQYF,TGCAGTGCTAGAAATGTGGGGGCGCGGGAGACCCAGTACTTC
14,TRBV12-3/TRBV12-4,few,TRBJ2-3,.,CASTPDSPTDTQYF,TGTGCCAGCACCCCGGACTCACCCACAGATACGCAGTATTTT
11,TRBV3-1,.,TRBJ2-2,.,CASSQGVKLFF,TGTGCCAGCAGCCAAGGGGTGAAGCTGTTTTTT
15,TRBV7-3,.,TRBJ2-5,TRBD2,CASSLTGGAWETQYF,TGTGCCAGCAGCCTCACGGGAGGAGCTTGGGAGACCCAGTACTTC
19,TRBV13,many,TRBJ2-4,TRBD1,CASSGTGTLADTAKNIQYF,TGTGCCAGCAGCGGGACAGGTACCCTTGCTGATACAGCCAAAAACATTCAGTACTTC
15,TRBV5-5,.,TRBJ1-5,TRBD1,CASSLEPGGIQPQHF,TGTGCCAGCAGCTTGGAGCCAGGGGGCATTCAGCCCCAGCATTTT
13,TRBV4-1,few,TRBJ2-7,.,CASSQGPEGEQYF,TGCGCCAGCAGCCAAGGTCCAGAGGGCGAGCAGTACTTC
16,TRBV21-1,.,TRBJ2-5,.,CASQGGLREGQETQYF,TGTGCCAGCCAAGGGGGATTGAGGGAGGGGCAAGAGACCCAGTACTTC
15,TRBV12-3/TRBV12-4,few,TRBJ2-7,TRBD2,CASSSEGTIDYEQYF,TGTGCCAGCAGTTCGGAGGGGACTATAGACTACGAGCAGTACTTC
14,TRBV10-3,few,TRBJ2-3,.,CAISEGGGTDTQYF,TGTGCCATCAGTGAGGGAGGGGGCACAGATACGCAGTATTTT
13,TRBV12-3/TRBV12-4,.,TRBJ1-1,.,CASISGRNTEAFF,TGTGCCAGCATCTCAGGGCGGAACACTGAAGCTTTCTTT
15,TRBV10-3,few,TRBJ2-1,TRBD2,CAISDSGGARNEQFF,TGTGCCATCAGTGACAGCGGGGGGGCCCGCAATGAGCAGTTCTTC
15,TRBV7-9,few,TRBJ2-5,TRBD1,CASSDWTGPQETQYF,TGTGCCAGCAGCGACTGGACAGGGCCCCAAGAGACCCAGTACTTC
14,TRBV12-3/TRBV12-4,few,TRBJ1-1,.,CASTHWRQDTEAFF,TGTGCCAGCACCCACTGGCGTCAGGACACTGAAGCTTTCTTT
15,TRBV7-3,.,TRBJ2-1,.,CASSPGPPRENEQFF,TGTGCCAGCAGCCCCGGGCCCCCCAGGGAGAATGAGCAGTTCTTC
13,TRBV30,few,TRBJ2-1,.,CARGESSYNEQFF,TGTGCCCGCGGGGAATCGTCCTACAATGAGCAGTTCTTC
17,TRBV2,.,TRBJ1-1,TRBD1,CASSGSITGVVNTEAFF,TGTGCCAGCAGTGGTAGCATCACAGGGGTCGTAAACACTGAAGCTTTCTTT
13,TRBV28,.,TRBJ1-5,.,CASSVGINQPQHF,TGTGCCAGCAGTGTGGGGATAAATCAGCCCCAGCATTTT
16,TRBV12-3/TRBV12-4,many,TRBJ2-3,.,CASSLGAGDFTDTQYF,TGTGCCAGCAGTTTGGGGGCAGGGGATTTCACAGATACGCAGTATTTT
15,TRBV30,.,TRBJ2-1,TRBD2,CAWSQTSGVYNEQFF,TGTGCCTGGAGCCAGACTAGCGGGGTCTACAATGAGCAGTTCTTC
15,TRBV12-3/TRBV12-4,.,TRBJ1-1,.,CASSEGGSEDTEAFF,TGTGCCAGCAGTGAGGGGGGCAGTGAGGACACTGAAGCTTTCTTT
14,TRBV7-9,.,TRBJ2-7,.,CASSLGPGAGEQYF,TGTGCCAGCAGCTTAGGTCCGGGGGCAGGCGAGCAGTACTTC
11,TRBV29-1,.,TRBJ1-1,.,CSALRDTEAFF,TGCAGCGCGCTCCGGGACACTGAAGCTTTCTTT
16,TRBV7-9,few,TRBJ2-2,.,CASSPRSLGDPGELFF,TGTGCCAGCAGCCCCAGATCCCTCGGGGACCCCGGGGAGCTGTTTTTT